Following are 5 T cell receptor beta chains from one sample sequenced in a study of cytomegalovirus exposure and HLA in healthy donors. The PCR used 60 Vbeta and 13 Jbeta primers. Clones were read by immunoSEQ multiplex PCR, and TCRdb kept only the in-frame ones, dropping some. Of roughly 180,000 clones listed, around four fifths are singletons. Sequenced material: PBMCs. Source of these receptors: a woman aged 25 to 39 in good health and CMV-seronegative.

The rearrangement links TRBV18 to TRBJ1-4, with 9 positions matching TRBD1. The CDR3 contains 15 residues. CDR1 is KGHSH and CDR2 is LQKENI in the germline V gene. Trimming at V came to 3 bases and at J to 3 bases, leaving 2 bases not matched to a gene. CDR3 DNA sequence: TGTGCCAGCTCACCCGACAGGGGGGCTAATGAAAAACTGTTTTTT. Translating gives CASSPDRGANEKLFF. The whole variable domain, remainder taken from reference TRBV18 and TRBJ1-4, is NAGVMQNPRHLVRRRGQEARLRCSPMKGHSHVYWYRQLPEEGLKFMVYLQKENIIDESGMPKERFSAEFPKEGPSILRIQQVVRGDSAAYFCASSPDRGANEKLFFGSGTQLSVL.

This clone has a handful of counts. CDR3 nucleotides: TGTGCCAGCAGGGGACAGGGAGGCCAGCCCCAGCATTTT. This encodes CASRGQGGQPQHF. The chain employs TRBV2 and TRBJ1-5; 9 positions match TRBD1. The germline V gene has CDR1 SNHLY and CDR2 FYNNEI. Germline trimming cut 6 bases from V and 7 bases from J; bases unmatched to any gene: 4. The CDR3 runs 13 residues.

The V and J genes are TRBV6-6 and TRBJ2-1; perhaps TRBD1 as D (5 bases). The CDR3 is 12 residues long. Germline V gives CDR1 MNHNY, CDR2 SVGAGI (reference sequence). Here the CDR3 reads CAGENNYNEQFF. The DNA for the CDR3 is TGTGCAGGGGAAAACAATTACAATGAGCAGTTCTTC.

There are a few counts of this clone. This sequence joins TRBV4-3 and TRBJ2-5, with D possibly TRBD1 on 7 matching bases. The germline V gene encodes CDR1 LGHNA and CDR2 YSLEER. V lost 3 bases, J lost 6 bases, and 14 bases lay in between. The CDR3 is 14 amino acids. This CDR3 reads CASSQAPGGKTQYF. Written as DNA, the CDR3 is TGCGCCAGCAGCCAGGCTCCAGGGGGGAAGACCCAGTACTTC.

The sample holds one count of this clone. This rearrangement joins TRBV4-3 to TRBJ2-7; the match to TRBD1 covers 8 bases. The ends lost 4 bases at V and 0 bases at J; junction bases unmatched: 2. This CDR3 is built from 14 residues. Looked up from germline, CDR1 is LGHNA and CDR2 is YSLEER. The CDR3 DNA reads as TGCGCCAGCAGCCGGACAGGGTCCTCCTACGAGCAGTACTTC. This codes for CASSRTGSSYEQYF.